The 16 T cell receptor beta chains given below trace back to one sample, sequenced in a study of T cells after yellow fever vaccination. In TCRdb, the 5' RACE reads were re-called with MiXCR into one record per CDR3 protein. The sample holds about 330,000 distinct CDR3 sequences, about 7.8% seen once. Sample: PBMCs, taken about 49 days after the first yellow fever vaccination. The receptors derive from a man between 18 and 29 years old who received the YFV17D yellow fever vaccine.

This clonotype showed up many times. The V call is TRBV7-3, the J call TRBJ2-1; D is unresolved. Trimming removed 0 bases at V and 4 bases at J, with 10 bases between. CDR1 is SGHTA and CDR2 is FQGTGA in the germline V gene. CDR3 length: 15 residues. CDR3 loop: CASSLTGNPYNEQFF. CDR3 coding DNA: TGTGCCAGCAGCTTAACAGGAAACCCTTACAATGAGCAGTTCTTC.

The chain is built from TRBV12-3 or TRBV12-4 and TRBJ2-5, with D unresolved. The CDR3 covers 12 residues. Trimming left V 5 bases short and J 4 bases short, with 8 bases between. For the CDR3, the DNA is TGTGCCAGCAGTCCACGTACAGAGACCCAGTACTTC. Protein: CASSPRTETQYF.

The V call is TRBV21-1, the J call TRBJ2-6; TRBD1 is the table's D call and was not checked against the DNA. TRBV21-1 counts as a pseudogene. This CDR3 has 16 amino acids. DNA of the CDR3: TGTGCCAGCAGCAAAGAGGGGGCGCCCGGGGCCAACGTCCTGACTTTC. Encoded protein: CASSKEGAPGANVLTF.

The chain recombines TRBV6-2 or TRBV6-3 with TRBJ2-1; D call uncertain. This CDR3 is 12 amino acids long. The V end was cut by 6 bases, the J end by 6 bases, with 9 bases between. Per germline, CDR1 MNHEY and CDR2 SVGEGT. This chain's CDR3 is CASSLSFNEQFF. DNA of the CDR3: TGTGCCAGCAGCCTTAGTTTCAATGAGCAGTTCTTC.

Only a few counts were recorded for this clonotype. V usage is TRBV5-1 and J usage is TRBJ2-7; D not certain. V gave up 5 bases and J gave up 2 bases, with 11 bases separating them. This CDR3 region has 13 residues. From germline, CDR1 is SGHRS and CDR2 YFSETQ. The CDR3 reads CASRGSDPYEQYF. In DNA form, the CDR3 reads TGCGCCAGCAGGGGGTCGGACCCCTACGAGCAGTACTTC.

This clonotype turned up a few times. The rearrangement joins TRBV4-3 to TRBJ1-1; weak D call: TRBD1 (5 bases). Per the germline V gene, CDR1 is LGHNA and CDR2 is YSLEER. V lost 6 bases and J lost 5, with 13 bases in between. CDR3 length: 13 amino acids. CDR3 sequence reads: CASRSGGETEAFF. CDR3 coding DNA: TGCGCCAGCAGGTCGGGGGGGGAAACTGAAGCTTTCTTT.

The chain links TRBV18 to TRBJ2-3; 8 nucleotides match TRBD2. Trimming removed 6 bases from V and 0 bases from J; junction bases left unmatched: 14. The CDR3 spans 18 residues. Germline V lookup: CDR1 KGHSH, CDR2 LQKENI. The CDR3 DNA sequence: TGTGCCAGCTCCCTAAATTCCATAGCGGGGAGTAGCACAGATACGCAGTATTTT. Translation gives CASSLNSIAGSSTDTQYF.

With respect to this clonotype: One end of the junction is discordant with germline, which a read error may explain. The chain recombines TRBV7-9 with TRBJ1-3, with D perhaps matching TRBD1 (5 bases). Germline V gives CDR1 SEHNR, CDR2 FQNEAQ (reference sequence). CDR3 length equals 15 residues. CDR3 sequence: CASILPGIQRNTIYF. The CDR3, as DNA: TGTGCCAGCATCTTACCAGGGATTCAGCGAAACACCATATATTTT.

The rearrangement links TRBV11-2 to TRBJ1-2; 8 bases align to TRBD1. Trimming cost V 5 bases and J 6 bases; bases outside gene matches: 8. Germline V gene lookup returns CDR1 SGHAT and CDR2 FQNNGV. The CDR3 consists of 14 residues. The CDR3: CASSRNPGGDGYTF. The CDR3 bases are TGTGCCAGCAGCCGAAACCCAGGGGGCGATGGCTACACCTTC.

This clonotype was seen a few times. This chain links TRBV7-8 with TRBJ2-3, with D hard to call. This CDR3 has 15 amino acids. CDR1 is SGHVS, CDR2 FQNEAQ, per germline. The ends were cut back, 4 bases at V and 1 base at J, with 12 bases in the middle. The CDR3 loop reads CASSSSPLGTDTQYF. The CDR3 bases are TGTGCCAGCAGCTCCAGCCCCCTCGGCACAGATACGCAGTATTTT. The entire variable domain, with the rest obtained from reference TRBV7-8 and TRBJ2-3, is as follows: GAGVSQSPRYKVAKRGQDVALRCDPISGHVSLFWYQQALGQGPEFLTYFQNEAQLDKSGLPSDRFFAERPEGSVSTLKIQRTQQEDSAVYLCASSSSPLGTDTQYFGPGTRLTVL.

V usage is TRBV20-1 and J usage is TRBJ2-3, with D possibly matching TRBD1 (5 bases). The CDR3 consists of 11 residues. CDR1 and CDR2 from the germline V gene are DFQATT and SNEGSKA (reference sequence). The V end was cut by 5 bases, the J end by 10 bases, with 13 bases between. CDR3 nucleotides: TGCAGTGCTTCCAGGGCCTGGGCGCAGTATTTT. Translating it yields CSASRAWAQYF.

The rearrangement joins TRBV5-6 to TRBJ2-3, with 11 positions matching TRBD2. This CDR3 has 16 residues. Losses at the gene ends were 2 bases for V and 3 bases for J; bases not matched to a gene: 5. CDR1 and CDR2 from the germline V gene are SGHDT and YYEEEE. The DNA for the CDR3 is TGTGCCAGCAGCTTCCTAGCGGGGGGTGTGACAGATACGCAGTATTTT. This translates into CASSFLAGGVTDTQYF.

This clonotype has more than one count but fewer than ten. The CDR3 bases are TGTGCCAGCAGCCAAGATTCAGGGTGGCTTGAAAAACTGTTTTTT. Translating gives CASSQDSGWLEKLFF. The V and J genes are TRBV4-2 and TRBJ1-4, with D perhaps matching TRBD1 (5 bases). Germline V gives CDR1 LGHNA, CDR2 YNFKEQ. Trimming stripped 0 bases from V and 7 bases from J, with 12 bases between. The CDR3 runs to 15 residues.

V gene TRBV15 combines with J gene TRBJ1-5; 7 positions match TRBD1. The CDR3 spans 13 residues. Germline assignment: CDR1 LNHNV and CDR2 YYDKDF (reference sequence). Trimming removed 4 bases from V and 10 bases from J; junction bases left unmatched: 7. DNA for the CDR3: TGTGCCACCAGCAAACCACAGGGGCAACCCCAGCATTTT. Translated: CATSKPQGQPQHF. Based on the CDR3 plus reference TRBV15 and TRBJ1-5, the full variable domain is DAMVIQNPRYQVTQFGKPVTLSCSQTLNHNVMYWYQQKSSQAPKLLFHYYDKDFNNEADTPDNFQSRRPNTSFCFLDIRSPGLGDTAMYLCATSKPQGQPQHFGDGTRLSIL.

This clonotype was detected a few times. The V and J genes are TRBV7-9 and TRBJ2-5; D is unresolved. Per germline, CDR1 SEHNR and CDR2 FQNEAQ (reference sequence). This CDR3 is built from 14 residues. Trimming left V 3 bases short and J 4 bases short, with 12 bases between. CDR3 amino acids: CASSFQMEIETQYF. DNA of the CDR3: TGTGCCAGCAGCTTTCAGATGGAGATAGAGACCCAGTACTTC. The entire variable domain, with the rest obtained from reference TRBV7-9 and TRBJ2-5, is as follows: DTGVSQNPRHKITKRGQNVTFRCDPISEHNRLYWYRQTLGQGPEFLTYFQNEAQLEKSRLLSDRFSAERPKGSFSTLEIQRTEQGDSAMYLCASSFQMEIETQYFGPGTRLLVL.

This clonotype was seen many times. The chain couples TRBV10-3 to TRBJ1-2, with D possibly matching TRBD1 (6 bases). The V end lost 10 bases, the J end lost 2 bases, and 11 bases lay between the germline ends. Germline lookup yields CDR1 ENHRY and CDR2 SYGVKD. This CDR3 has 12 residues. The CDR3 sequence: CASGTQNYGYTF. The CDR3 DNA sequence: TGTGCCAGCGGGACACAGAACTATGGCTACACCTTC.